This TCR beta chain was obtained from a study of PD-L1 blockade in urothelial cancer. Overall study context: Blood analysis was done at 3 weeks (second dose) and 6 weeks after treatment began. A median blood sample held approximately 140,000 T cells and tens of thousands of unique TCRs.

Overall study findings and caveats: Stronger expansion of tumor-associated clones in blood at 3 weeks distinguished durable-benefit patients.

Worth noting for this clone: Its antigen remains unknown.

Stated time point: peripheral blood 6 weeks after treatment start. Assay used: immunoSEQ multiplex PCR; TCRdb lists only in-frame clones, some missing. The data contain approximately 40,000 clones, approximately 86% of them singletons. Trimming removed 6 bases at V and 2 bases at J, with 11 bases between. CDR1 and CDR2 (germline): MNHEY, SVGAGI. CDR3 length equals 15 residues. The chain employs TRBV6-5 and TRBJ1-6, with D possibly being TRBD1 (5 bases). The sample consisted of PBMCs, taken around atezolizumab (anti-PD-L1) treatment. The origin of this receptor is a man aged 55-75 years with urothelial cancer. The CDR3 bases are TGTGCCAGCAGGGATACAGGTGCCTATAATTCACCCCTCCACTTT. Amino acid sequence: CASRDTGAYNSPLHF.